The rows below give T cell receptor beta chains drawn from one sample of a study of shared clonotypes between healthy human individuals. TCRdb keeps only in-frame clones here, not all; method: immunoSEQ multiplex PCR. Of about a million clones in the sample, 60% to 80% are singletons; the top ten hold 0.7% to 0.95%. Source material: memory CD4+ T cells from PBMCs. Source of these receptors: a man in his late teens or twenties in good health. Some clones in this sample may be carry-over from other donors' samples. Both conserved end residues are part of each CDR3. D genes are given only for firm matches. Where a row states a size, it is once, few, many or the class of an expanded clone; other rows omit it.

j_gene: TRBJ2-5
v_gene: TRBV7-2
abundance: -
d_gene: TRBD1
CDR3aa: CASRFTGAETQYF
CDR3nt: TGTGCCAGCAGATTTACAGGGGCCGAGACCCAGTACTTC

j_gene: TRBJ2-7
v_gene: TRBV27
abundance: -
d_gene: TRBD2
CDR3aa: CASRLAGGSYEQYF
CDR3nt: TGTGCCAGCAGACTAGCGGGAGGTTCCTACGAGCAGTACTTC

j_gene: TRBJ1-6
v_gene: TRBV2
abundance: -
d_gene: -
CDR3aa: CASRVEKWNSPLHF
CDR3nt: TGTGCCAGCAGAGTGGAGAAGTGGAATTCACCCCTCCACTTT

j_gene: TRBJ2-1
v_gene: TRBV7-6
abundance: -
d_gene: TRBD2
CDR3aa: CASSLAPLTSGNHEQFF
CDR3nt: TGTGCCAGCAGCTTAGCGCCCCTGACTAGCGGGAATCATGAGCAGTTCTTC

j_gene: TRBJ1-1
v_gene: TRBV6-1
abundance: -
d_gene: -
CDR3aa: CASSATHGVNTEAFF
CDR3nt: TGTGCCAGCAGTGCCACCCACGGGGTGAACACTGAAGCTTTCTTT

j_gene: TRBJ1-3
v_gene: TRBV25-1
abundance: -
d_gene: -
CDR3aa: CASGKPGTSGNTIYF
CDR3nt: TGTGCCAGCGGGAAACCGGGGACCTCTGGAAACACCATATATTTT

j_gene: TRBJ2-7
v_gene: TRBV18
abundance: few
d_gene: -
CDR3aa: CASSDGRLGSYEQYF
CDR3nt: TGTGCCAGCTCAGATGGCAGACTTGGCTCCTACGAGCAGTACTTC

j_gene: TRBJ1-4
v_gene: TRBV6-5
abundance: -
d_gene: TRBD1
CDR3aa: CASSPQGGRDEKLFF
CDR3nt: TGTGCCAGCAGTCCCCAGGGGGGGAGGGATGAAAAACTGTTTTTT

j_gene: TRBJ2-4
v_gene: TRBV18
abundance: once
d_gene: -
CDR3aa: CASSPAVAKNIQYF
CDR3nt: TGTGCCAGCTCACCCGCCGTAGCCAAAAACATTCAGTACTTC

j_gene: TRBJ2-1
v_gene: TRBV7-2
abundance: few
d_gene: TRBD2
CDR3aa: CASSRERDPVYNEQFF
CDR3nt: TGTGCCAGCAGCCGAGAGCGGGACCCTGTCTACAATGAGCAGTTCTTC

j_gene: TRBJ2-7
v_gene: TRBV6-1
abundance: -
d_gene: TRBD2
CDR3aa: CASSVLPSGTYEQYF
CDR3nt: TGTGCCAGCAGTGTTCTCCCTAGCGGGACCTACGAGCAGTACTTC

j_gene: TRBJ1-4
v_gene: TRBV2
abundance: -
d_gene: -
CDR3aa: CASSAHRGEKLFF
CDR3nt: TGTGCCAGCAGTGCCCACCGGGGGGAAAAACTGTTTTTT

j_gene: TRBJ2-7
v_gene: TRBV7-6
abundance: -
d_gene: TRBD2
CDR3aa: CASSPGTSGGPYEQYF
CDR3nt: TGTGCCAGCAGCCCGGGGACTAGCGGGGGGCCCTACGAGCAGTACTTC

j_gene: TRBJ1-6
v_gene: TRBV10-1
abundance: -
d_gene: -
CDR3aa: CASSEVRCKPYNSPLHF
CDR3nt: TGCGCCAGCAGTGAGGTGAGGTGTAAGCCCTATAATTCACCCCTCCACTTT

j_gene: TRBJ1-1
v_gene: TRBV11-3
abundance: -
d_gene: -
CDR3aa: CASSLGIGRTEAFF
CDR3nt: TGTGCCAGCAGCTTAGGGATTGGGAGGACTGAAGCTTTCTTT

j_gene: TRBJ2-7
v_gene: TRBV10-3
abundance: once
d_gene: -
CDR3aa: CAISGGTSRGKTYEQYF
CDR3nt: TGTGCCATCAGTGGAGGGACAAGTCGGGGAAAAACCTACGAGCAGTACTTC

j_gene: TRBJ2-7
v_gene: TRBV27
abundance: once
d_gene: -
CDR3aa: CASSLFARHEQYF
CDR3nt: TGTGCCAGCAGTTTATTCGCCCGTCACGAGCAGTACTTC

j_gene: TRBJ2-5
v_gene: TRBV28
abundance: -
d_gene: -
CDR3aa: CASGTLTGRGKETQYF
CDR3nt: TGTGCCAGCGGAACCTTAACGGGCCGGGGAAAAGAGACCCAGTACTTC

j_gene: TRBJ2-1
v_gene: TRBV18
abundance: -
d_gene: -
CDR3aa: CASSPRPNYNEQFF
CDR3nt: TGTGCCAGCTCACCACGGCCTAACTACAATGAGCAGTTCTTC

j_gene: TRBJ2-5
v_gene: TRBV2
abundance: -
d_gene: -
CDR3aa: CASSANQGETQYF
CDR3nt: TGTGCCAGCAGTGCAAACCAGGGGGAGACCCAGTACTTC

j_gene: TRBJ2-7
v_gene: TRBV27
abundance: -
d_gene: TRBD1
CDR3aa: CSSSLSRTGDSSYEQYF
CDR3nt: TGTTCCAGCAGTTTATCCAGGACAGGCGATAGCTCCTACGAGCAGTACTTC

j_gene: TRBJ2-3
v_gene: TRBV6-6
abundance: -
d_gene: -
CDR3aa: CASSLTRGSTDTQYF
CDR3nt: TGTGCCAGCAGCCTTACGAGGGGGAGCACAGATACGCAGTATTTT

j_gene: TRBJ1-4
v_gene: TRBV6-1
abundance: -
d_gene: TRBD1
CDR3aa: CASSEAGAGGEKLFF
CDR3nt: TGTGCCAGCAGTGAAGCGGGGGCAGGGGGTGAAAAACTGTTTTTT

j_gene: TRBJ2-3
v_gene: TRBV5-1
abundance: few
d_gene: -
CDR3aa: CASSRYGGPTDTQYF
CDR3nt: TGCGCCAGCAGCCGATATGGCGGACCCACAGATACGCAGTATTTT

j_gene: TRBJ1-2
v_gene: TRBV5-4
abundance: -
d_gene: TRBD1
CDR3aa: CASSTPRGQGEGGYTF
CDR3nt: TGTGCCAGCAGCACCCCCCGCGGACAGGGGGAGGGGGGCTACACCTTC

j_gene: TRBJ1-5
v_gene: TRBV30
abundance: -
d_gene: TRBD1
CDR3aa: CAWRLGGGRSNQPQHF
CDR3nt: TGTGCCTGGAGGTTAGGGGGCGGCAGGAGCAATCAGCCCCAGCATTTT